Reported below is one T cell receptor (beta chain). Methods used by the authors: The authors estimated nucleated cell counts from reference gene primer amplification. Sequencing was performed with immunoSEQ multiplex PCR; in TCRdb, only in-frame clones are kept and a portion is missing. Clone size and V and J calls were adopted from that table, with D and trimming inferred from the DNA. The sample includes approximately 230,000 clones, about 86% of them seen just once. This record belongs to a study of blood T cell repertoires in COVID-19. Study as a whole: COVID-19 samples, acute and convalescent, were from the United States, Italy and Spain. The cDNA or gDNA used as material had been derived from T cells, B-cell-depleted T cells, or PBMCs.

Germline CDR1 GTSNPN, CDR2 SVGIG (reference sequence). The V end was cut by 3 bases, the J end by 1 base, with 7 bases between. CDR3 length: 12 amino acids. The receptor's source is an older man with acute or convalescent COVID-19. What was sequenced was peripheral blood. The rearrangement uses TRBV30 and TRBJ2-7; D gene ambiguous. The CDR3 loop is CAWREQSYEQYF. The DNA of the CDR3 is TGTGCCTGGAGGGAACAGTCCTACGAGCAGTACTTC. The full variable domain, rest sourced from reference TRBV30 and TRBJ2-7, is SQTIHQWPATLVQPVGSPLSLECTVEGTSNPNLYWYRQAAGRGLQLLFYSVGIGQISSEVPQNLSASRPQDRQFILSSKKLLLSDSGFYLCAWREQSYEQYFGPGTRLTVT.